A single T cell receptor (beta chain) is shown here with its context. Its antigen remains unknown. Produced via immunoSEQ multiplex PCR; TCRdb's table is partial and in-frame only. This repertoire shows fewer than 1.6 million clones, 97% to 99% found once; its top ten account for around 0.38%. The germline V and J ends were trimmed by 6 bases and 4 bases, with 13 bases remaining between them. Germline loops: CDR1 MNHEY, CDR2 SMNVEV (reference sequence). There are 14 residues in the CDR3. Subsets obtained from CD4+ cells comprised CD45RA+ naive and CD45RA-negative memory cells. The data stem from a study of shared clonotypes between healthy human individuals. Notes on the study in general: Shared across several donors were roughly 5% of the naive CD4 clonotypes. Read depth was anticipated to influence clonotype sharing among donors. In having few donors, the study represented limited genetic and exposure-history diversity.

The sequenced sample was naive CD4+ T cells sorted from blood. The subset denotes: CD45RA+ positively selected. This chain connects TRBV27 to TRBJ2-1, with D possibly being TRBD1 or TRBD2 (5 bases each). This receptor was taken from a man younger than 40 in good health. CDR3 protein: CASSPGPQYNEQFF. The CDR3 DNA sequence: TGTGCCAGCAGCCCGGGACCCCAGTACAATGAGCAGTTCTTC.